A selection of T cell receptor beta chains follows, all from one sample in a study of T cell responses to AZD1222 COVID-19 vaccine. The data were produced by immunoSEQ multiplex PCR, yet TCRdb's version contains in-frame clones alone and is incomplete. The sample lists 120,000 to 150,000 clones, about 90% occurring once. This sample comprised peripheral blood, obtained on day 0 of AZD1222 vaccination. These receptors all stem from an adult in good health. Both conserved end residues are part of each CDR3. Not all rows give a size; the values are once, few, many and, for expanded clones, a class.

v_gene	j_gene	abundance	CDR3aa
TRBV28	TRBJ2-3	-	CASNPQGSTDTQYF
TRBV23-1	TRBJ1-5	-	CASSQSCPLIAQPQHF
TRBV2	TRBJ2-1	-	CASSEGRGEQFF
TRBV9	TRBJ1-4	-	CASTRGVDEKLFF
TRBV9	TRBJ1-1	-	CASSVGGGTNTEAFF
TRBV9	TRBJ1-5	-	CARSPRPGGQPQHF
TRBV12-3/TRBV12-4	TRBJ1-2	-	CASSLGGFGYTF
TRBV15	TRBJ2-1	once	CATSGTQSSYNEQFF
TRBV7-9	TRBJ1-5	-	CASSFGGLPPQHF
TRBV9	TRBJ2-1	-	CASTYSGLAGASYNEQFF
TRBV29-1	TRBJ1-4	-	CSVGQGGEKLFF
TRBV5-5	TRBJ2-2	-	CASSWTGSNTGELFF
TRBV6-5	TRBJ1-2	-	CASSYLAGGGGYTF
TRBV18	TRBJ1-3	-	CASSQQGNGNTIYF
TRBV6-1	TRBJ1-5	-	CASSEQEGQPQHF
TRBV5-1	TRBJ2-7	-	CASSFLDGDEQYF
TRBV18	TRBJ1-1	-	CASSKLNAGTSMNTEAFF
TRBV5-4	TRBJ1-1	-	CASTGGGRLFLNTEAFF
TRBV28	TRBJ2-3	-	CATIWPDTDTQYF
TRBV6-6	TRBJ2-7	once	CASSYFLGGPYEQYF
TRBV5-1	TRBJ2-2	-	CASRLIIGASTGELFF
TRBV4-2	TRBJ2-2	-	CASSLEPGLAGNTGELFF